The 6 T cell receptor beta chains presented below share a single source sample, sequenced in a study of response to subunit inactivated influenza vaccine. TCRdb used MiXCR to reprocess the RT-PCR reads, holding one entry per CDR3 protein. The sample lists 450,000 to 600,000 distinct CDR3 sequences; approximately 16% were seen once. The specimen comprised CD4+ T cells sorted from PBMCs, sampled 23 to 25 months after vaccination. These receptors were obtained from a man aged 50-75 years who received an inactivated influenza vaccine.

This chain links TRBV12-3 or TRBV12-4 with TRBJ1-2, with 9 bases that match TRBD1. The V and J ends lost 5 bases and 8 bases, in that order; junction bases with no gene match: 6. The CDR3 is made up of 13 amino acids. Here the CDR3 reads CASSHGTGRGYTF. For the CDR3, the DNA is TGTGCCAGCAGTCACGGGACAGGGCGCGGCTACACCTTC.

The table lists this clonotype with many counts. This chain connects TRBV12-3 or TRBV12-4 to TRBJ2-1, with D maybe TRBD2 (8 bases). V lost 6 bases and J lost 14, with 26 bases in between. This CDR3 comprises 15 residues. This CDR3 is CASSSSGLAGRGEFF. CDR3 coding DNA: TGTGCCAGCAGCTCCTCGGGGCTAGCGGGCAGGGGGGAGTTCTTC.

CDR3 residues: CASSPRPGQGADTQYF. In DNA form, the CDR3 reads TGCGCCAGCAGCCCGAGACCTGGACAGGGGGCGGATACGCAGTATTTT. This chain uses TRBV5-1 with TRBJ2-3; 11 bases match TRBD1. V shed 4 bases and J 6 bases; nucleotides not matched to a gene: 10. Looked up from germline, CDR1 is SGHRS and CDR2 is YFSETQ. This CDR3 region has 16 residues.

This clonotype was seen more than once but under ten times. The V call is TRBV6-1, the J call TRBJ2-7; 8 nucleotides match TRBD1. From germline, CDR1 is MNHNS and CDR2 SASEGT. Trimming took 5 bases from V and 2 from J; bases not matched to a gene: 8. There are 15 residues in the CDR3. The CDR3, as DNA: TGTGCCAGCAGTCAGGGGGCGGGAAAGGCCTACGAGCAGTACTTC. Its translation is CASSQGAGKAYEQYF.

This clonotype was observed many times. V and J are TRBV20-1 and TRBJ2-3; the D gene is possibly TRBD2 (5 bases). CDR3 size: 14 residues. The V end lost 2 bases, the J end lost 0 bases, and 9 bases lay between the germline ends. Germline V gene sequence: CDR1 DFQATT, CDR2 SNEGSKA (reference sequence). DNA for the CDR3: TGCAGTGCTAGAAGTCGACTAAGCACAGATACGCAGTATTTT. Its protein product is CSARSRLSTDTQYF.

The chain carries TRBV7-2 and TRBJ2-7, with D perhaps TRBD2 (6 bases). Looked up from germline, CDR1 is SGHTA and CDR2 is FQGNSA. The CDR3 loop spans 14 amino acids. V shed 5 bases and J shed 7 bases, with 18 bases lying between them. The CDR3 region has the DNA TGTGCCAGCAGCCCGGGCCGACTAGGGAGGGAGCAGTACTTC. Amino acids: CASSPGRLGREQYF.